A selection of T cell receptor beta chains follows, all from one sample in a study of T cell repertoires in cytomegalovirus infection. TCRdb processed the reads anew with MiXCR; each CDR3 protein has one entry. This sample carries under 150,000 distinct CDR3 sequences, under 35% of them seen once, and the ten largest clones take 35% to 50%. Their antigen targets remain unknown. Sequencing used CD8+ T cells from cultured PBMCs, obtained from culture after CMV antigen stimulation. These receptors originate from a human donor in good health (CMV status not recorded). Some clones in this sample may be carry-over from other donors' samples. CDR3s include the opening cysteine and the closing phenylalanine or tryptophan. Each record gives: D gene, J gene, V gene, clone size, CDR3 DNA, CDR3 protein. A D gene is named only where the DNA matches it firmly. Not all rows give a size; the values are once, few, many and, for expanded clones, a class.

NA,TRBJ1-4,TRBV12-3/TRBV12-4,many,TGTGCCAGCAGCCCAGGGTGGGCCGAAAATGAAAAACTGTTTTTT,CASSPGWAENEKLFF
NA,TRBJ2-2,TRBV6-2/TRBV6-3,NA,TGTGCCAGCATAGGGATTTACACCGGGGAGCTGTTTTTT,CASIGIYTGELFF
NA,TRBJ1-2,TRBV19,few,TGTGCCAGTAGCGGGTTCTCCGATTCTAGAGGGGCTCCTAACTATGGCTACACCTTC,CASSGFSDSRGAPNYGYTF
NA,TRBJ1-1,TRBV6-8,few,TGTGCCAGCAGTTACTCTTTTGGGGTGTCGACTGAAGCTTTCTTT,CASSYSFGVSTEAFF
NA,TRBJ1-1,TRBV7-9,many,TGTGCCAGCAGCACCATGGGGGTTGGGACTGAAGCTTTCTTT,CASSTMGVGTEAFF
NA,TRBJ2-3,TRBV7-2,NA,TGTGCCAGCAGCTTAGTGGCCAGAAACACAGATACGCAGTATTTT,CASSLVARNTDTQYF
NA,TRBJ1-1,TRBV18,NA,TGTGCCAGCTCACCGACAGCTTTGAACACTGAAGCTTTCTTT,CASSPTALNTEAFF
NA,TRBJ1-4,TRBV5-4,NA,TGTGCCAGCAGCTTGGATCAGAGTACCAATGAAAAACTGTTTTTT,CASSLDQSTNEKLFF
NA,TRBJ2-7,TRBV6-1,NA,TGTGCCAGCAGTGAATTCTCGGGCAGGGAGTCTTTCTCCGAGCAGTACTTC,CASSEFSGRESFSEQYF
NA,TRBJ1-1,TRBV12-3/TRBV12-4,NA,TGTGCCAGCCTAGGGCTGAACACTGAAGCTTTCTTT,CASLGLNTEAFF
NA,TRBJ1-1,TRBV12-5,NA,TGTGCTAGTGGTTTTTACACTGAAGCTTTCTTT,CASGFYTEAFF
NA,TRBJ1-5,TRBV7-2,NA,TGTGCCAGCAGCTTAGCGCTGAGCAATCAGCCCCAGCATTTT,CASSLALSNQPQHF
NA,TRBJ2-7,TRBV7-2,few,TGTGCCAGCAGCCAGGGGCTCGAGCAGTACTTC,CASSQGLEQYF
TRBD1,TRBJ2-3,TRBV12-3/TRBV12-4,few,TGTGCCAGCAGCCCTAGCGACAGGGGGACCTTAGGCGGAGATACGCAGTATTTT,CASSPSDRGTLGGDTQYF
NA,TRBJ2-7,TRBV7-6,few,TGTGCCAGCAGCTCCAGACTGTTCTACGAGCAGTACTTC,CASSSRLFYEQYF
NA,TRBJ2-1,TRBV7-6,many,TGTGCCAGCAGCTTAGCATACAATGAGCAGTTCTTC,CASSLAYNEQFF
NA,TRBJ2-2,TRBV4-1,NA,TGCGCCAGTCTCCATGCCCCCCAAATGGAGGACACCGGGGAGCTGTTTTTT,CASLHAPQMEDTGELFF
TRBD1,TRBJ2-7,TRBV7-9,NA,TGTGCCAGCTCCGACGCAGGGGGAAACGAGCAGTACTTC,CASSDAGGNEQYF
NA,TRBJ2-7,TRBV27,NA,TGTGCCAGCAGTTTAGGTTTGGGGCTTCGGGACGAGCAGTACTTC,CASSLGLGLRDEQYF
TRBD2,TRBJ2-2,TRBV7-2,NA,TGTGCCAGCAGTTCCAGACCCCCAGACGGACTAGCGGGGGCCGGGGAGCTGTTTTTT,CASSSRPPDGLAGAGELFF
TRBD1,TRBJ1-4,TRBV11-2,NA,TGTGCCAGCAGCCCTGGACAGGGGGTTAATGAAAAACTGTTTTTT,CASSPGQGVNEKLFF
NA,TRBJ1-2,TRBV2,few,TGTGCCAGCAGTGAGGAGGGGACTAACTATGGCTACACCTTC,CASSEEGTNYGYTF